The clone carrying this T cell receptor (beta chain) has more than one count but fewer than ten. These data originate in a study of blood T cell repertoires in COVID-19. About the study: Spain, Italy and the United States supplied samples that represented acute and convalescent COVID-19. The cDNA or gDNA used as material had been derived from T cells, B-cell-depleted T cells, or PBMCs.

As handled by the study authors: Estimation of nucleated cell counts relied on the amplification of reference gene primers. TCRdb's table, derived via immunoSEQ multiplex PCR, lists solely in-frame clones and lacks some. V, J and clone size are taken as reported in that table, and D and trimming were inferred from the DNA itself. This sample has 30,000 to 45,000 clones, with around four fifths found just once. Germline V CDR1 and CDR2: SGHRS, YFSETQ. Trimming cost V 4 bases and J 7 bases, with 15 bases left between them. The CDR3 sequence is 13 residues long. This TCR came from a human donor in a cohort sampled during active COVID-19. Sequenced material: peripheral blood. The V and J genes are TRBV5-1 and TRBJ2-7; D is possibly TRBD2 (5 bases). CDR3 in DNA: TGCGCCAGCAGCCTGGGCTTGCGCGGGGAGCAGTACTTC. As protein: CASSLGLRGEQYF. Combining the CDR3 with reference TRBV5-1 and TRBJ2-7 gives the whole variable domain KAGVTQTPRYLIKTRGQQVTLSCSPISGHRSVSWYQQTPGQGLQFLFEYFSETQRNKGNFPGRFSGRQFSNSRSEMNVSTLELGDSALYLCASSLGLRGEQYFGPGTRLTVT.